The 4 T cell receptor beta chains reported below all come from one sample, sequenced in a study of blood T cell repertoires in COVID-19. Profiling relied on immunoSEQ multiplex PCR, and the TCRdb table lists in-frame clones only, not all of them. The sample includes approximately 55,000 clones, 90% of them seen just once. The sequencing input was peripheral blood. The receptors originated from a man aged 40-49 years with acute or convalescent COVID-19.

The chain recombines TRBV19 with TRBJ1-1; 8 nucleotides match TRBD1. V gave up 2 bases and J gave up 5 bases; unmatched junction bases: 4. This CDR3 has 14 amino acids. Germline values: CDR1 LNHDA, CDR2 SQIVND (reference sequence). The CDR3 DNA reads TGTGCCAGTAGTATACAGGGGGCGCCGACTGAAGCTTTCTTT. Protein: CASSIQGAPTEAFF.

The V gene is TRBV4-2, the J gene TRBJ2-3; D may be TRBD2 (6 bases). There are 15 residues in the CDR3. With 1 base removed from V and 5 bases from J, the gap between germline ends came to 13 bases. In germline, CDR1 is LGHNA, CDR2 YNFKEQ. CDR3 sequence: CASSQVVGGGDTQYF. The CDR3 nucleotides are TGTGCCAGCAGCCAAGTGGTGGGAGGAGGAGATACGCAGTATTTT.

The genes are TRBV18 and TRBJ1-2; D is unclear. The V end lost 2 bases, the J end lost 4 bases, and 17 bases lay between the germline ends. From germline, CDR1 is KGHSH and CDR2 LQKENI. This CDR3 spans 16 amino acids. The CDR3 here is CASSPNGGQTGYGYTF. CDR3 sequence (DNA): TGTGCCAGCTCACCAAACGGTGGGCAGACCGGCTATGGCTACACCTTC.

This rearrangement joins TRBV7-2 to TRBJ2-5; the match to TRBD1 covers 9 bases. CDR3 size: 18 residues. Trimming took 2 bases from V and 4 from J; bases not matched to a gene: 14. Germline lookup yields CDR1 SGHTA and CDR2 FQGNSA. This chain's CDR3 is CASSLRGGTGMWRETQYF. DNA of the CDR3: TGTGCCAGCAGCTTAAGGGGGGGGACAGGGATGTGGAGAGAGACCCAGTACTTC.